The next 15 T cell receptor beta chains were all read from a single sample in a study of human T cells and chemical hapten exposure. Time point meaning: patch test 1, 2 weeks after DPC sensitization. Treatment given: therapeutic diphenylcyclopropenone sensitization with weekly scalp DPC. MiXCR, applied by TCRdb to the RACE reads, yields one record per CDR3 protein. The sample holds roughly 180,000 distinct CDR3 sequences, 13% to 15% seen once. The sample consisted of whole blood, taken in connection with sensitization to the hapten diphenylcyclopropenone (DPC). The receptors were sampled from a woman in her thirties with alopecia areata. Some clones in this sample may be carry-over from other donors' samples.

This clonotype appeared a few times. The CDR3 nucleotides read TGTGCCAGCAGCCAAGATTGGCGGACTAGCGGGAGAAACGAGCAGTTCTTC. Translated, it gives CASSQDWRTSGRNEQFF. The V call is TRBV4-2, the J call TRBJ2-1; 13 bases match TRBD2. Germline V lookup: CDR1 LGHNA, CDR2 YNFKEQ. After removal of 0 bases from V and 10 bases from J, the junction contained 9 bases not matched to a gene. The CDR3 spans 17 residues.

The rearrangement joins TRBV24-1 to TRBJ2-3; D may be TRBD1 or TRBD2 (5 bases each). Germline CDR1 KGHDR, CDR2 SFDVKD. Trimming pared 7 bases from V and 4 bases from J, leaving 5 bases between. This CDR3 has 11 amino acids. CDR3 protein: CATRGADTQYF. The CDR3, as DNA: TGTGCCACCAGGGGGGCAGATACGCAGTATTTT.

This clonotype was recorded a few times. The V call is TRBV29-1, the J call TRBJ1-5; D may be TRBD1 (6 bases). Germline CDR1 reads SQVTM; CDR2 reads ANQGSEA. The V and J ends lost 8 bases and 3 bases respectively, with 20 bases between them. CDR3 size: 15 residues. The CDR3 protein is CSQLPTTGYNQPQHF. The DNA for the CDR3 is TGCAGCCAGTTGCCCACAACAGGGTACAATCAGCCCCAGCATTTT.

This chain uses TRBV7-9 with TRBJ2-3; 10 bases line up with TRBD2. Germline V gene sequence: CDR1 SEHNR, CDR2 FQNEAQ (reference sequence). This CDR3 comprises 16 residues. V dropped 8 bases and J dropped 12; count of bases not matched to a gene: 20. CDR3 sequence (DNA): TGTGCCAGCTCTCCTCCGGGACTAGCGATTGGGAATGCTCAGTATTTT. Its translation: CASSPPGLAIGNAQYF.

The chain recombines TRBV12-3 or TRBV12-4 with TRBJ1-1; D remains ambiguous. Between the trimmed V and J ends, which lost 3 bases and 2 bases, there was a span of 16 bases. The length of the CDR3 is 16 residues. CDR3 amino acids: CASSFGPSRLNTEAFF. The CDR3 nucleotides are TGTGCCAGCAGTTTTGGACCCTCACGACTAAACACTGAAGCTTTCTTT.

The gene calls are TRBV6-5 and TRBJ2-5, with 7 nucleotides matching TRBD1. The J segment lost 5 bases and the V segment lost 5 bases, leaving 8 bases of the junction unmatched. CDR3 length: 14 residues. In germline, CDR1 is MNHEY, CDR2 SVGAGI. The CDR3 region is CASSQNRGGETQYF. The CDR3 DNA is TGTGCCAGCAGTCAGAACAGGGGTGGCGAGACCCAGTACTTC.

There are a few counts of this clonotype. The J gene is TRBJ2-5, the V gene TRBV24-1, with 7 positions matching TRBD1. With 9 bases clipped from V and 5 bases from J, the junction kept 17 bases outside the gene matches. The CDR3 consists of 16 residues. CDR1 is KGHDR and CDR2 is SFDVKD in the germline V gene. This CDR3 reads CATGGPYRQGRETQYF. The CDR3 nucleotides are TGTGCCACCGGTGGGCCTTATCGACAGGGAAGGGAGACCCAGTACTTC.

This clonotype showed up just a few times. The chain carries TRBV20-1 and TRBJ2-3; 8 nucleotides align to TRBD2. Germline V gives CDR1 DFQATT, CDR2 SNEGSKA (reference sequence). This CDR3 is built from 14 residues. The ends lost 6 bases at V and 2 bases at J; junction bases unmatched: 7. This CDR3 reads CSATPGLVTDTQYF. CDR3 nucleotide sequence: TGCAGTGCCACTCCGGGACTAGTCACAGATACGCAGTATTTT.

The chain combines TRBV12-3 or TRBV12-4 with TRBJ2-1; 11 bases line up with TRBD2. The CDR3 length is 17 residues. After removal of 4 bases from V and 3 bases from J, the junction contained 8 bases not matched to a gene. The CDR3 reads CASSSISGTSGYNEQFF. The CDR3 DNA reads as TGTGCCAGCAGTTCGATATCCGGGACTAGCGGCTACAATGAGCAGTTCTTC.

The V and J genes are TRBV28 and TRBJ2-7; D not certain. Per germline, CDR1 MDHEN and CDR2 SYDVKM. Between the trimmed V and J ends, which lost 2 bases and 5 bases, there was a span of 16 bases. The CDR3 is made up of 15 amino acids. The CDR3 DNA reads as TGTGCCAGCAGTTTAAGTCAGGCCCTTCGGCACGAGCAGTACTTC. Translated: CASSLSQALRHEQYF.

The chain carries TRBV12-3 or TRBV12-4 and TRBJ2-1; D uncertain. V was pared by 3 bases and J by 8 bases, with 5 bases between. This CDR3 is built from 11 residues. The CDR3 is CASSLGHEQFF. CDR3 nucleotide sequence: TGTGCCAGCAGTTTGGGTCATGAGCAGTTCTTC.

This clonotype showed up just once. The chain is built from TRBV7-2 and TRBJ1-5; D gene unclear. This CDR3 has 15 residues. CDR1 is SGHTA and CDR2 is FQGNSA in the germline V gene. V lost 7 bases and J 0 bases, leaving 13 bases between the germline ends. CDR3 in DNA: TGTGCCAGCACCACGGACGGCCGTAGCAATCAGCCCCAGCATTTT. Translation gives CASTTDGRSNQPQHF.

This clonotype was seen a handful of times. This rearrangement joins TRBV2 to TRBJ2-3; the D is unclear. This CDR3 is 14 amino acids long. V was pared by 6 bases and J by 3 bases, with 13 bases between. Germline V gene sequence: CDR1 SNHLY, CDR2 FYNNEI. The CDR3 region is CASRALGYTDTQYF. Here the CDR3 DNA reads TGTGCCAGCAGGGCTCTGGGCTATACAGATACGCAGTATTTT. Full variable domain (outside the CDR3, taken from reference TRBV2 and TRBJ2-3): EPEVTQTPSHQVTQMGQEVILRCVPISNHLYFYWYRQILGQKVEFLVSFYNNEISEKSEIFDDQFSVERPDGSNFTLKIRSTKLEDSAMYFCASRALGYTDTQYFGPGTRLTVL.

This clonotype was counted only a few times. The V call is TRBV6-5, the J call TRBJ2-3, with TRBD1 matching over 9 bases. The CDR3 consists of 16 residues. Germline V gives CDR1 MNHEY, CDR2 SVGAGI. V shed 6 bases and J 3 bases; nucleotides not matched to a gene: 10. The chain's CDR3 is CASSSPSGQGTDTQYF. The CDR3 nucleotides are TGTGCCAGCAGCTCACCTTCGGGACAGGGTACAGATACGCAGTATTTT.

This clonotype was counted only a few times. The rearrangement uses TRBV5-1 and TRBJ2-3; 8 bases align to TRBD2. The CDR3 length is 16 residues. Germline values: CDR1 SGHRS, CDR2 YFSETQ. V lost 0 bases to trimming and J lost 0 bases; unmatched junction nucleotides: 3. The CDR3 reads CASSLGAGASTDTQYF. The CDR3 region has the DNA TGCGCCAGCAGCTTGGGAGCGGGAGCTAGCACAGATACGCAGTATTTT.